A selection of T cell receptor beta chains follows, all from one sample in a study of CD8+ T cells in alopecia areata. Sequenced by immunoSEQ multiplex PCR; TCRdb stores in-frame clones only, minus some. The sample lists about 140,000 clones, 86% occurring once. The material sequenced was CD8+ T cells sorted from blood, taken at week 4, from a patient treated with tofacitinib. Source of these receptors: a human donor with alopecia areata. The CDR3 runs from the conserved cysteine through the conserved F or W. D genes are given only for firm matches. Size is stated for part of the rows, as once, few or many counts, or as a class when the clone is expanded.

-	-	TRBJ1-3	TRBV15	TGTGCCACCACCGATAACAGGGACTCTGGAAACACCATATATTTT	CATTDNRDSGNTIYF
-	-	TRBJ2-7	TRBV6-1	TGTGCCAGCAGCCCCCTGACAGGCGAATACGAGCAGTACTTC	CASSPLTGEYEQYF
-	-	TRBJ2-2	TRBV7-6	TGTGCCAGCAGCTTAAATGAGGTATCCGGGGAGCTGTTTTTT	CASSLNEVSGELFF
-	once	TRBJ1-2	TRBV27	TGTGCCAGCAGCCTTGGACGGGATAACTATGGCTACACCTTC	CASSLGRDNYGYTF
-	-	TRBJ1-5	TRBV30	TGTGCCTGGAGTGTAACCGGTCTCACTAATCAGCCCCAGCATTTT	CAWSVTGLTNQPQHF
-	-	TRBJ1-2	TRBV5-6	TGTGCCAGCAGCCCAGACACCTCTAACTATGGCTACACCTTC	CASSPDTSNYGYTF
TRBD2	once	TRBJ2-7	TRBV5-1	TGCGCCAGCAGCCCGGGACTAGCTACCTACGAGCAGTACTTC	CASSPGLATYEQYF
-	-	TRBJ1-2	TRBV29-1	TGCAGCGTTGAAGGAGACGGGGTAGGCTACACCTTC	CSVEGDGVGYTF
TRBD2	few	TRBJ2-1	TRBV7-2	TGTGCCAGCAGCTCCGGGACTAGCGGCTACAATGAGCAGTTCTTC	CASSSGTSGYNEQFF
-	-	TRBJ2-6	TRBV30	TGTGCCTGGAGGGGCGGGGCTGGGGCCAACGTCCTGACTTTC	CAWRGGAGANVLTF
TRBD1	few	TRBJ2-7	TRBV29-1	TGCAGCGCCATCCGGACAGGGAGCTACGAGCAGTACTTC	CSAIRTGSYEQYF
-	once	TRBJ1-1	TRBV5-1	TGCGCCAGCAGCTCCTTAGACAGGAAGAACACTGAAGCTTTCTTT	CASSSLDRKNTEAFF
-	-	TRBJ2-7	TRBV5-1	TGCGCCAGCAGTTTCTATGAGGACGAGCAGTACTTC	CASSFYEDEQYF
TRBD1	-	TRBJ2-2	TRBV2	TGTGCCAGCAGTGCAAATCCGGGACAGGGAAAAACCGGGGAGCTGTTTTTT	CASSANPGQGKTGELFF
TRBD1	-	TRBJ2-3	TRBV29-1	TGCAGCGTTGATCAAGGGGGCGGCACAGATACGCAGTATTTT	CSVDQGGGTDTQYF
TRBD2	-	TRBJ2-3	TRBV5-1	TGCGCCAGCAGCGGGGGACTAGCGGACACAGATACGCAGTATTTT	CASSGGLADTDTQYF
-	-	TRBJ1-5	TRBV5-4	TGTGCCAGCAGCCCAGGCGGCAATCAGCCCCAGCATTTT	CASSPGGNQPQHF
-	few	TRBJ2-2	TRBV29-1	TGCAGCGTTCCGGCGAACACCGGGGAGCTGTTTTTT	CSVPANTGELFF
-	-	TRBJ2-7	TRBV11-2	TGTGCCAGCAGCGGGAGCCGTGCCGAGCAGTACTTC	CASSGSRAEQYF
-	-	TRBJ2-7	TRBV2	TGTGCCAGCAGCTCCCGGGACCGGTCCTACGAGCAGTACTTC	CASSSRDRSYEQYF
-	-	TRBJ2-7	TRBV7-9	TGTGCCAGCAGCCCAAAATCCCCCTACGAGCAGTACTTC	CASSPKSPYEQYF
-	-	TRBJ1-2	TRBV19	TGTGCCAGTACCCCATACGGAGGGGAAGGAGTTAACTATGGCTACACCTTC	CASTPYGGEGVNYGYTF
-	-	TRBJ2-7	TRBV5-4	TGTGCCAGCAGCTCGGGGCAGGGCAACTACGAGCAGTACTTC	CASSSGQGNYEQYF
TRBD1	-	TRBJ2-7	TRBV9	TGTGCCAGCAGCCTCAAGGACAGGGCCTACGAGCAGTACTTC	CASSLKDRAYEQYF
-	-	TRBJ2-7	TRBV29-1	TGCAGCGTTGGAAGGCCGTCCTACGAGCAGTACTTC	CSVGRPSYEQYF
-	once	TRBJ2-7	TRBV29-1	TGCAGCGTTGAAGAGTCTTGGGGGAACGAGCAGTACTTC	CSVEESWGNEQYF
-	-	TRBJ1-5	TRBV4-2	TGTGCCAGCAGCCAAGAGGGGGGGATGAGCAATCAGCCCCAGCATTTT	CASSQEGGMSNQPQHF
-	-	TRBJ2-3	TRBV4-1	TGCGCCAGCAGCCAAGAGCGGGACGGATCAGATACGCAGTATTTT	CASSQERDGSDTQYF
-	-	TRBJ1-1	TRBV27	TGTGCCAGCAGTTTAAAGGCAGAGAACACTGAAGCTTTCTTT	CASSLKAENTEAFF
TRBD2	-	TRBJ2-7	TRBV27	TGTGCCAGCAGTAGCGGGGGGGACCTCTACGAGCAGTACTTC	CASSSGGDLYEQYF
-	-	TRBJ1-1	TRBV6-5	TGTGCCAGCAGCCGCGGGTTGAGGGCCGATAACGAGGCTTTCTTT	CASSRGLRADNEAFF
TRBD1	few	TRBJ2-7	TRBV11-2	TGTGCCAGCAGCTCGGGACAGAGAGGGTCCTACGAGCAGTACTTC	CASSSGQRGSYEQYF
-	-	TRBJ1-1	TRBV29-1	TGCAGCTTCGGACTCGGGACTGAAGCTTTCTTT	CSFGLGTEAFF
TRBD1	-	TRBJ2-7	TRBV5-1	TGCGCCAGCAGCTCCGGGACAGAGTTCTTCTACGAGCAGTACTTC	CASSSGTEFFYEQYF
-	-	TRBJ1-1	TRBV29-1	TGCAGCGTTGAAATTTTACAGCCGGAAGCTTTCTTT	CSVEILQPEAFF
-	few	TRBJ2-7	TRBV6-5	TGTGCCAGCAGTTACTCGGTCAGTAGGATCTCCTACGAGCAGTACTTC	CASSYSVSRISYEQYF
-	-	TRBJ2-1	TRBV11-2	TGTGCCAGCAGCTTACTTGGGACCCACTACAATGAGCAGTTCTTC	CASSLLGTHYNEQFF
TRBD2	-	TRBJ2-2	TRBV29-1	TGCAGCGTTGAGGCGGGGGAGAACACCGGGGAGCTGTTTTTT	CSVEAGENTGELFF
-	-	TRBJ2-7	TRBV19	TGTGCCAGCAGTGGACAGACCTACGAGCAGTACTTC	CASSGQTYEQYF
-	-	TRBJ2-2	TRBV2	TGTGCCAGCAGTGAAAGCGGCCCAACGAACACCGGGGAGCTGTTTTTT	CASSESGPTNTGELFF
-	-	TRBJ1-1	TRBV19	TGTGCCTGTGAGGACACTGAAGCTTTCTTT	CACEDTEAFF
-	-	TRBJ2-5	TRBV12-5	TGTGCTAGTGGCCTAGACCCCGAGCTGAGAGAGACCCAGTACTTC	CASGLDPELRETQYF
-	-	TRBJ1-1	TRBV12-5	TGTGCTAGTGGTTTGGAGCAAAGGGTCTTCGAGTCGAACACTGAAGCTTTCTTT	CASGLEQRVFESNTEAFF
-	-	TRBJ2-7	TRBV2	TGTGCCAGCAGTGATCTCTCGGCCCCTCAGGACGAGCAGTACTTC	CASSDLSAPQDEQYF
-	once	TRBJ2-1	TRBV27	TGTGCCACAATGGGCTCAAATGAGCAGTTCTTC	CATMGSNEQFF
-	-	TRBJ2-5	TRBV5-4	TGTGCCAGCAGCTTACCGGGAGAATCATCGCCCCAGTACTTC	CASSLPGESSPQYF
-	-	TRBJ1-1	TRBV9	TGTGCCAGCAGCGTATCCGAGAACACTGAAGCTTTCTTT	CASSVSENTEAFF
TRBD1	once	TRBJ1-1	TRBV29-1	TGCAGCGGAGACGGACAGGGAGTGGGAGCTTTCTTT	CSGDGQGVGAFF
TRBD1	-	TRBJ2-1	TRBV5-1	TGCGCCAGCAGCCTCCGCCCCCGGGACAGGTCCTACAATGAGCAGTTCTTC	CASSLRPRDRSYNEQFF
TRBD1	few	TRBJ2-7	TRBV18	TGTGCCAGCTCACCCCCGGACAGGGACGAGCAGTACTTC	CASSPPDRDEQYF
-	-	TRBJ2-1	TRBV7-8	TGTGCCAGCAGCGATGACGGTGAGCAGTTCTTC	CASSDDGEQFF
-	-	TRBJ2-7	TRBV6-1	TGTGCCAGCAGTGAGGGCCAGGGTAGTTACGAGCAGTACTTC	CASSEGQGSYEQYF
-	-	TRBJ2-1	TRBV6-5	TGTGCCAGCAGTTTTGGGACAATGACTTACAATGAGCAGTTCTTC	CASSFGTMTYNEQFF